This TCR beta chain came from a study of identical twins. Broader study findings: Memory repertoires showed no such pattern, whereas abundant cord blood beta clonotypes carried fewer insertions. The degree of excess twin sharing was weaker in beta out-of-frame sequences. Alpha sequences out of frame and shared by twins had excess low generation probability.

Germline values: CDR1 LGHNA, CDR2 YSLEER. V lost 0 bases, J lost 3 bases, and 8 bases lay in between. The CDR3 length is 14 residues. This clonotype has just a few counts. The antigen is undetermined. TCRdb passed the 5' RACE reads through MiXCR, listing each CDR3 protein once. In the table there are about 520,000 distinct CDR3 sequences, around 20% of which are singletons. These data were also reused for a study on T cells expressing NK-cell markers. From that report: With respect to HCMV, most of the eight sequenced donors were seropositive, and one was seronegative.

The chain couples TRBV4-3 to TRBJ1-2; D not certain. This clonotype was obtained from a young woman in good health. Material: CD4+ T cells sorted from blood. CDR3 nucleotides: TGCGCCAGCAGCCAAGAAGGAACACACTATGGCTACACCTTC. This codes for CASSQEGTHYGYTF.